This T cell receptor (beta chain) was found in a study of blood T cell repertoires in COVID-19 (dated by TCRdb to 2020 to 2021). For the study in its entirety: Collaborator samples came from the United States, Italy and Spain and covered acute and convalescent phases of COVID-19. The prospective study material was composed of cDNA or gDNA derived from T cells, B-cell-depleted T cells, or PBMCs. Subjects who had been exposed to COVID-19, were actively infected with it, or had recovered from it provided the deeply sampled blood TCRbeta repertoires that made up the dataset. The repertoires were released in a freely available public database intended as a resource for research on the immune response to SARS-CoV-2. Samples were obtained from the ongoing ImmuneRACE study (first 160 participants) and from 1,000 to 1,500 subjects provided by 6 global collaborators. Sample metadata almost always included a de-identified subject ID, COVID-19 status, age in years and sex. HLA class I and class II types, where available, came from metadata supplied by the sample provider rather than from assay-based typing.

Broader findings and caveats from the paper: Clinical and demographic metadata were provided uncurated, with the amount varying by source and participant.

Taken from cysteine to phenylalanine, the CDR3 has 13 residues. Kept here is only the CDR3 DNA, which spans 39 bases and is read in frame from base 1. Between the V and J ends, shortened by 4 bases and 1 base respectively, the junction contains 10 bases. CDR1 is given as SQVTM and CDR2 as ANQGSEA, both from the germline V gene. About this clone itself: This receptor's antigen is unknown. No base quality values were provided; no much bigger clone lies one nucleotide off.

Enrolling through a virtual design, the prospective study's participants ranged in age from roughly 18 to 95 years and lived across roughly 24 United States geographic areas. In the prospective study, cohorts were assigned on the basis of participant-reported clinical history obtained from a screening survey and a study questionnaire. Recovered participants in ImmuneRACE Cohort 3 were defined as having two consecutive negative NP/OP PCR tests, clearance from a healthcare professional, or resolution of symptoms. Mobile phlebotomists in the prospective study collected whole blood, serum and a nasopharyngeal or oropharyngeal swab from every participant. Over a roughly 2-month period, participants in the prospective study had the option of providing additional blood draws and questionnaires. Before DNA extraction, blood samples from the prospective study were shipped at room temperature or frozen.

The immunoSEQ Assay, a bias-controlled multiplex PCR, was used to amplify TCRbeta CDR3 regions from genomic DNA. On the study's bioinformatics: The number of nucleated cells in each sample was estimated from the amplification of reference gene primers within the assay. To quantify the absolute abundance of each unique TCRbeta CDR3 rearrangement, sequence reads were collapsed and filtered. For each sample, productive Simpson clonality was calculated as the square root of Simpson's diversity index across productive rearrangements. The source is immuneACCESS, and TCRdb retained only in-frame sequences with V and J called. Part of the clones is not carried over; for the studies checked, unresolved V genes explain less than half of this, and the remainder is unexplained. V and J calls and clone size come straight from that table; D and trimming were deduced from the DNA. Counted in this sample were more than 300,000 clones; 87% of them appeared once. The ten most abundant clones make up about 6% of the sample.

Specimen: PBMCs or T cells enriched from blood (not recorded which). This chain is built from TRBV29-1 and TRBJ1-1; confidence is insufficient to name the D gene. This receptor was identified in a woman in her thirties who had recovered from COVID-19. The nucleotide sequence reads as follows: TGCAGCGTTGTGCGTCTTACGAACACTGAAGCTTTCTTT. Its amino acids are CSVVRLTNTEAFF.